This TCR beta chain was profiled in a study of T cell responses to AZD1222 COVID-19 vaccine. TCRdb's table, derived via immunoSEQ multiplex PCR, lists solely in-frame clones and lacks some. The table shows about 140,000 clones, with 85% to 90% occurring only once. This CDR3 is 15 amino acids long. V gave up 3 bases and J gave up 10 bases, with 18 bases separating them. CDR1 is KGHDR, CDR2 SFDVKD, per germline. This clonotype originated in an adult who received the AZD1222 COVID-19 vaccine. The sequences come from peripheral blood, collected 28 days after the second AZD1222 dose. The V and J genes are TRBV24-1 and TRBJ2-1, with unresolved D. CDR3 DNA sequence: TGTGCCACCAGTGATCCCCGGACCAGTCTTTTAGAGCAGTTCTTC. The encoded protein is CATSDPRTSLLEQFF.